This entry lists 17 T cell receptor beta chains sequenced from one sample in a study of blood T cell repertoires in COVID-19. Clones were read by immunoSEQ multiplex PCR, and TCRdb kept only the in-frame ones, dropping some. The sample has approximately 180,000 clones, around 89% seen once. The sequenced sample was peripheral blood. The receptors shown here come from a man aged 35 to 55 with active or convalescent COVID-19.

The chain joins TRBV29-1 to TRBJ1-1, with unresolved D. CDR1 SQVTM and CDR2 ANQGSEA come from the germline V gene. This CDR3 comprises 12 residues. The germline V and J ends were trimmed by 3 bases and 7 bases, with 12 bases remaining between them. CDR3: CSVDDGTDEAFF. For the CDR3, the DNA is TGCAGCGTTGACGACGGTACAGATGAAGCTTTCTTT.

The chain employs TRBV19 and TRBJ2-1; TRBD2 aligns across 10 bases. Germline values: CDR1 LNHDA, CDR2 SQIVND (reference sequence). V gave up 5 bases and J gave up 4 bases; unmatched junction bases: 2. CDR3 length: 14 amino acids. CDR3 coding DNA: TGTGCCAGTAGTCTAGCGGGGGTGTACAATGAGCAGTTCTTC. This codes for CASSLAGVYNEQFF.

The rearrangement joins TRBV19 to TRBJ1-1, with D uncertain. CDR1 is LNHDA, CDR2 SQIVND, per germline (reference sequence). This CDR3 spans 12 amino acids. Trimming removed 7 bases at V and 0 bases at J, with 6 bases between. The CDR3 DNA is TGTGCCAGTACCCACATGAACACTGAAGCTTTCTTT. Protein product: CASTHMNTEAFF.

This chain uses TRBV3-1 (or the pseudogene TRBV3-2) with TRBJ1-2; D is possibly TRBD1 (6 bases). CDR1 and CDR2 from the germline V gene are LGHDT and YNNKEL (reference sequence). There are 11 residues in the CDR3. V lost 3 bases and J 13 bases, leaving 12 bases between the germline ends. As DNA, the CDR3 is TGTGCCAGCAGCCATTCAGGGGTGCCCACCTTC. Its translation is CASSHSGVPTF.

The chain carries TRBV29-1 and TRBJ1-1, with 11 bases identical to TRBD1. This CDR3 region has 13 residues. CDR1 and CDR2 (germline): SQVTM, ANQGSEA. V lost 7 bases to trimming and J lost 4 bases; unmatched junction nucleotides: 5. The CDR3 DNA reads as TGCAGCGGGGACAGGGGGTTTCGCACTGAAGCTTTCTTT. It specifies CSGDRGFRTEAFF.

The CDR3 region is CASSQASASNQPQHF. In nucleotides, the CDR3 is TGCGCCAGCAGCCAGGCCTCGGCAAGCAATCAGCCCCAGCATTTT. The rearrangement joins TRBV10-2 to TRBJ1-5; the D is unclear. Germline V gene data show CDR1 as WSHSY and CDR2 as SAAADI. V lost 6 bases, J lost 1 base, and 13 bases lay in between. This CDR3 contains 15 residues.

This chain links TRBV10-3 with TRBJ1-1; TRBD1 agrees at 7 bases. CDR1 is ENHRY, CDR2 SYGVKD, per germline. The V and J ends lost 1 base and 6 bases, in that order; junction bases with no gene match: 8. The CDR3 runs to 15 residues. In DNA form, the CDR3 reads TGTGCCATCAGTGAGTACCCGACAGGGAGCGCTGAAGCTTTCTTT. Protein: CAISEYPTGSAEAFF.

The gene calls are TRBV28 and TRBJ1-1; D possibly corresponds to TRBD1 (6 bases). CDR1 MDHEN and CDR2 SYDVKM come from the germline V gene. The CDR3 is made up of 15 amino acids. The V end lost 7 bases, the J end lost 0 bases, and 15 bases lay between the germline ends. CDR3 DNA: TGTGCCAGCAAGGGGGACCTTCGGGTGAACACTGAAGCTTTCTTT. The encoded protein is CASKGDLRVNTEAFF.

CDR3 residues: CASSQKQGAPYEQYF. The CDR3 DNA follows: TGTGCCAGCAGCCAGAAACAGGGGGCCCCCTACGAGCAGTACTTC. The V gene is TRBV5-4, the J gene TRBJ2-7; 9 nucleotides match TRBD1. Per the germline V gene, CDR1 is SGHNT and CDR2 is YYREEE (reference sequence). The CDR3 is 15 residues long. After removal of 4 bases from V and 2 bases from J, the junction contained 7 bases not matched to a gene. Full variable domain (rest looked up from reference TRBV5-4 and TRBJ2-7): ETGVTQSPTHLIKTRGQQVTLRCSSQSGHNTVSWYQQALGQGPQFIFQYYREEENGRGNFPPRFSGLQFPNYSSELNVNALELDDSALYLCASSQKQGAPYEQYFGPGTRLTVT.

The CDR3 sequence is CASATGQGWAGELFF. The CDR3 nucleotides are TGTGCCAGCGCAACCGGACAGGGGTGGGCCGGGGAGCTGTTTTTT. The J gene is TRBJ2-2, the V gene TRBV6-5; 9 bases map to TRBD1. The germline CDR1 and CDR2 sequences are MNHEY and SVGAGI. Trimming cost V 8 bases and J 6 bases; bases outside gene matches: 10. There are 15 residues in the CDR3.

The chain combines TRBV3-1 (or the pseudogene TRBV3-2) with TRBJ2-7, with 14 bases fitting TRBD2. This CDR3 comprises 17 residues. The V and J ends lost 4 bases and 1 base, in that order; junction bases with no gene match: 6. Germline CDR1 LGHDT, CDR2 YNNKEL (reference sequence). In DNA, the CDR3 is TGTGCCAGCAGCCTAAAAGGGACTAGCGGGAGTTCCTACGAGCAGTACTTC. It specifies CASSLKGTSGSSYEQYF.

The chain employs TRBV6-6 and TRBJ1-5, with D perhaps matching TRBD1 (5 bases). Germline values: CDR1 MNHNY, CDR2 SVGAGI (reference sequence). CDR3 length equals 13 residues. V gave up 8 bases and J gave up 3 bases, with 11 bases separating them. The CDR3 protein is CASDDSHNQPQHF. CDR3 sequence (DNA): TGTGCCAGCGATGACAGCCACAATCAGCCCCAGCATTTT.

V is TRBV7-2 and J is TRBJ2-1; D is perhaps TRBD2 (7 bases). The CDR3 sequence is 17 residues long. V dropped 6 bases and J dropped 11 bases, with 29 bases sitting between them. The germline V gene encodes CDR1 SGHTA and CDR2 FQGNSA. The CDR3 sequence is CASRGSSGGSYREQQFF. Written as DNA, the CDR3 is TGTGCCAGCAGAGGATCCTCGGGGGGATCCTACAGGGAGCAGCAGTTCTTC.

V and J are TRBV5-6 and TRBJ1-2; D is uncertain. The CDR3 is made up of 13 amino acids. CDR1 is SGHDT, CDR2 YYEEEE, per germline. Trimming removed 4 bases at V and 4 bases at J, with 11 bases between. This CDR3 is CASSLERSYGYTF. The CDR3 DNA reads as TGTGCCAGCAGCCTCGAGCGGTCCTATGGCTACACCTTC. Complete variable domain (other parts from reference TRBV5-6 and TRBJ1-2): DAGVTQSPTHLIKTRGQQVTLRCSPKSGHDTVSWYQQALGQGPQFIFQYYEEEERQRGNFPDRFSGHQFPNYSSELNVNALLLGDSALYLCASSLERSYGYTFGSGTRLTVV.

J is TRBJ1-5 and V is TRBV18, with 8 bases matching TRBD1. The J segment lost 7 bases and the V segment lost 1 base, leaving 9 bases of the junction unmatched. The germline V gene has CDR1 KGHSH and CDR2 LQKENI. The CDR3 runs 16 residues. For the CDR3, the DNA is TGTGCCAGCTCACCACAGGGCAGGGGGCTGACACAGCCCCAGCATTTT. Translation gives CASSPQGRGLTQPQHF.

The J gene is TRBJ1-3, the V gene TRBV7-2, with D unclear. This CDR3 spans 16 amino acids. V shed 2 bases and J shed 0 bases, with 11 bases lying between them. Germline V gene data show CDR1 as SGHTA and CDR2 as FQGNSA. The CDR3 reads CASSLIPGPSGNTIYF. The CDR3 coding sequence is TGTGCCAGCAGCTTAATTCCAGGCCCCTCTGGAAACACCATATATTTT.

This chain uses TRBV9 with TRBJ2-3; 7 nucleotides line up with TRBD2. Germline lookup yields CDR1 SGDLS and CDR2 YYNGEE. This CDR3 spans 15 amino acids. With 4 bases clipped from V and 3 bases from J, the junction kept 8 bases outside the gene matches. The CDR3 loop reads CASSLGTTPTDTQYF. The CDR3 region has the DNA TGTGCCAGCAGCCTAGGGACTACCCCGACAGATACGCAGTATTTT.